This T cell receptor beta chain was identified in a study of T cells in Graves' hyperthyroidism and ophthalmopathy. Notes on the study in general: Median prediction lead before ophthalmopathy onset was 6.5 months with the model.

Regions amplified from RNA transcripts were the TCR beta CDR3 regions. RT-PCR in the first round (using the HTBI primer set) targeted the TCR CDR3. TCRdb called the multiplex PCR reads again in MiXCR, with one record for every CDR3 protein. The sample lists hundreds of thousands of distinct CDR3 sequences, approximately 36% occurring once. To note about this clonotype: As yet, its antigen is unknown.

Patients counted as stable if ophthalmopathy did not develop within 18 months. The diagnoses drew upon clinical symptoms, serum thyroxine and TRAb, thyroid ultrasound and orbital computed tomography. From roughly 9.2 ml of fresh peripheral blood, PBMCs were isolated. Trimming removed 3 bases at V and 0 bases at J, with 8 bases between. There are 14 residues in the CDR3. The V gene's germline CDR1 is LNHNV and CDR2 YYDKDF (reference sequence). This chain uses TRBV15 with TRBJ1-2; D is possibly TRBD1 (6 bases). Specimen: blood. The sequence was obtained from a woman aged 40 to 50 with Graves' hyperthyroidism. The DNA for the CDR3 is TGTGCCACCAGCAGCCGGACAGCTAACTATGGCTACACCTTC. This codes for CATSSRTANYGYTF.